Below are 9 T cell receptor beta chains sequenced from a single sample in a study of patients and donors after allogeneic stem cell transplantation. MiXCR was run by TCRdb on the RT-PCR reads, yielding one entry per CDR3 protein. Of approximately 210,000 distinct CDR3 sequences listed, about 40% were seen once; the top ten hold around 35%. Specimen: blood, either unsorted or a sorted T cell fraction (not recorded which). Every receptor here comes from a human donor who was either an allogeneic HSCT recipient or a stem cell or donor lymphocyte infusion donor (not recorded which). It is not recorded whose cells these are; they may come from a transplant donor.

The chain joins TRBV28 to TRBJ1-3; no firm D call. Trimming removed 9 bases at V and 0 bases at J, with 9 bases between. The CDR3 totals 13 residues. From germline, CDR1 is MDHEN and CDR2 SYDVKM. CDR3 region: CASLDSSGNTIYF. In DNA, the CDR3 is TGTGCCAGTCTAGACTCCTCTGGAAACACCATATATTTT.

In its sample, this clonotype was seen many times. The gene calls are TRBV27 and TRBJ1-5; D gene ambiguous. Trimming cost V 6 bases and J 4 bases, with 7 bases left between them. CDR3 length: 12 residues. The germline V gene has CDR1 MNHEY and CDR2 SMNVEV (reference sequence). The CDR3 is CASSFPNQPQHF. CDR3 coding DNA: TGTGCCAGCAGCTTCCCGAATCAGCCCCAGCATTTT.

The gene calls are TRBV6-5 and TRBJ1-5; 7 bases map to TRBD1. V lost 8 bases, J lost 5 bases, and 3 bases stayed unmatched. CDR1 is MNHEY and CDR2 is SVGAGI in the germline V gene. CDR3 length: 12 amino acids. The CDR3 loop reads CASGQVYQPQHF. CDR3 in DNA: TGTGCCAGCGGACAGGTATATCAGCCCCAGCATTTT.

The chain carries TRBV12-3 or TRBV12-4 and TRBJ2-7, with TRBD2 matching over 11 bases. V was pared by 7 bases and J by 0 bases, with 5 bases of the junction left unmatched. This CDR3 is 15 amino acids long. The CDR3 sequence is CASKLAGEDSYEQYF. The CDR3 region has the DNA TGTGCCAGCAAACTAGCGGGAGAAGACTCCTACGAGCAGTACTTC.

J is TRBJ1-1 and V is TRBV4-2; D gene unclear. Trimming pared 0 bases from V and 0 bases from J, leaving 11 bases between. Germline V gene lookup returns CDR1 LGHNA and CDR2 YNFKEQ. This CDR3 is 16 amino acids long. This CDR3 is CASSQEGTPLNTEAFF. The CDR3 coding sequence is TGTGCCAGCAGCCAAGAAGGAACTCCCTTGAACACTGAAGCTTTCTTT.

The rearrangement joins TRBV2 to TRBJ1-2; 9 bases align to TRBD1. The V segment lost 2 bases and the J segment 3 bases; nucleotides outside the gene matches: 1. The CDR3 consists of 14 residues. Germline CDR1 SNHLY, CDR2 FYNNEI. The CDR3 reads CASSETGGDYGYTF. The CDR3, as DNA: TGTGCCAGCAGTGAAACAGGGGGCGACTATGGCTACACCTTC.

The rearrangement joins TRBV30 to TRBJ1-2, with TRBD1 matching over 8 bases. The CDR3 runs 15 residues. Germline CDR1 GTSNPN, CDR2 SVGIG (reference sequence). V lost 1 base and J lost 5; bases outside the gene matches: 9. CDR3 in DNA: TGTGCCTGGAGTGCCTCGGACAGGGCAATTTATGGCTACACCTTC. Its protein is CAWSASDRAIYGYTF.

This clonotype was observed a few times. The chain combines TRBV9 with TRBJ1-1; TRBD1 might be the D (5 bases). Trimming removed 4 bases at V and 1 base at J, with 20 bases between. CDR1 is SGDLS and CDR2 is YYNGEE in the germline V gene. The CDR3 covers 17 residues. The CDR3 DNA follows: TGTGCCAGCAGCTTAACGGAGGCAGGGAAGCGGAACACTGAAGCTTTCTTT. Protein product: CASSLTEAGKRNTEAFF.

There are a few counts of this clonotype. CDR3 nucleotide sequence: TGTGCCAGCAGCTCTCATAGCGGGAGCACAGATACGCAGTATTTT. It translates to CASSSHSGSTDTQYF. The rearrangement uses TRBV12-3 or TRBV12-4 and TRBJ2-3; TRBD2 matches at 7 bases. This CDR3 is built from 15 residues. Trimming at V came to 6 bases and at J to 0 bases, leaving 6 bases not matched to a gene.